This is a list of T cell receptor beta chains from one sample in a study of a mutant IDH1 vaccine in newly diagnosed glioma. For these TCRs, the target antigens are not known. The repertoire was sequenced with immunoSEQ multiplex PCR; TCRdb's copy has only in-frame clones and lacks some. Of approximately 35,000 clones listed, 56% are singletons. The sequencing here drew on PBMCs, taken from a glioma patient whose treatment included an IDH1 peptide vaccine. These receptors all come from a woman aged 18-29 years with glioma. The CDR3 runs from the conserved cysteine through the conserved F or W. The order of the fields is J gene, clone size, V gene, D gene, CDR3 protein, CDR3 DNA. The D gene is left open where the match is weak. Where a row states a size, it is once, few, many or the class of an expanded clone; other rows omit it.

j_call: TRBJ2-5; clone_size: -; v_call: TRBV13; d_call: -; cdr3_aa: CASSLNAGWMETQYF; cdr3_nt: TGTGCCAGCAGCTTAAACGCAGGGTGGATGGAGACCCAGTACTTC
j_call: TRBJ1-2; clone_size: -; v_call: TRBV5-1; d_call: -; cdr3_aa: CASSSDSNYGYTF; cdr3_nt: TGCGCCAGCAGCTCCGACAGTAACTATGGCTACACCTTC
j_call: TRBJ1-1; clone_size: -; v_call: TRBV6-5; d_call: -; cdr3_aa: CASSSGQLLTAFF; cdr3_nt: TGTGCCAGCAGTTCTGGACAGCTTCTAACGGCTTTCTTT
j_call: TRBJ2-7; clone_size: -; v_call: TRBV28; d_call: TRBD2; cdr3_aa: CASSAPPGLAGVSYEQYF; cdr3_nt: TGTGCCAGCAGTGCACCACCGGGACTAGCGGGAGTATCCTACGAGCAGTACTTC
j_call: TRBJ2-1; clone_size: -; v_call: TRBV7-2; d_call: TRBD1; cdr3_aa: CASSLGGQGSGEQFF; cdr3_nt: TGTGCCAGCAGCTTAGGGGGACAGGGGAGTGGTGAGCAGTTCTTC
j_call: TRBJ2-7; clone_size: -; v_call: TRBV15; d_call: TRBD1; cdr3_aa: CATKPGQEAYEQYF; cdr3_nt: TGTGCCACCAAACCGGGACAGGAGGCCTACGAGCAGTACTTC
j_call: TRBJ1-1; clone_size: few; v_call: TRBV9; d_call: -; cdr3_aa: CASRDVGTSYEAFF; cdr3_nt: TGTGCCAGCAGGGACGTCGGGACAAGTTATGAAGCTTTCTTT
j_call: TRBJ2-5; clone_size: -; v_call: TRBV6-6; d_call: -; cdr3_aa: CASSYAREETQYF; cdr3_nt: TGTGCCAGCAGTTACGCCAGGGAAGAGACCCAGTACTTC
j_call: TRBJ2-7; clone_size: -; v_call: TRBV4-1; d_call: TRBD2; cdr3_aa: CASSQVGTSGRYEQYF; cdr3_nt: TGCGCCAGCAGCCAAGTGGGGACTAGCGGGAGATACGAGCAGTACTTC
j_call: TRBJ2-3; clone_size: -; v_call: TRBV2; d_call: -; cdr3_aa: CASSVDGAGADTQYF; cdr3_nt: TGTGCCAGCAGTGTCGACGGTGCAGGGGCAGATACGCAGTATTTT
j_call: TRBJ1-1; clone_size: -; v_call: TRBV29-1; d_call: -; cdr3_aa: CSVAGFGTEAFF; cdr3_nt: TGCAGCGTTGCGGGGTTCGGAACTGAAGCTTTCTTT
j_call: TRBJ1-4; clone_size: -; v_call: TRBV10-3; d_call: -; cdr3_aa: CAAGMPREKLFF; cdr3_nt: TGTGCCGCCGGCATGCCGAGAGAAAAACTGTTTTTT
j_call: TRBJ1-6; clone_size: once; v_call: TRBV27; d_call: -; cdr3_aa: CASRGPLQGVNSPLHF; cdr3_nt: TGTGCCAGCAGGGGCCCTTTGCAGGGCGTTAATTCACCCCTCCACTTT
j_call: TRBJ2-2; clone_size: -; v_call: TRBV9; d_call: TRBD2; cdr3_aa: CASSFSGSAGELFF; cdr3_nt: TGTGCCAGCAGCTTCAGCGGGAGTGCCGGGGAGCTGTTTTTT
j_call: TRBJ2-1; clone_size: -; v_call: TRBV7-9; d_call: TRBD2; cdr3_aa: CASSPLAGGPNEQFF; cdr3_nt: TGTGCCAGCAGCCCCCTAGCGGGGGGGCCAAATGAGCAGTTCTTC
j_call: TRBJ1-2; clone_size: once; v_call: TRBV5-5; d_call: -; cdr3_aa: CASSLNRQGLYGYTF; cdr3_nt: TGTGCCAGCAGCTTAAACCGACAAGGGCTCTATGGCTACACCTTC
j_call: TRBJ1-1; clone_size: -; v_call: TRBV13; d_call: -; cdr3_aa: CASSPSGTAVLVTEAFF; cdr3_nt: TGTGCCAGCAGCCCCTCCGGGACTGCCGTACTGGTCACTGAAGCTTTCTTT
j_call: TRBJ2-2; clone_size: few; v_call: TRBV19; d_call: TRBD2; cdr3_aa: CASRATSGGITGELFF; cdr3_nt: TGTGCCAGTAGGGCCACTAGCGGGGGGATCACCGGGGAGCTGTTTTTT
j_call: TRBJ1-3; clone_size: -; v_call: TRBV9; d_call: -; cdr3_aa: CASSPDRQLGNTIYF; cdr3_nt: TGTGCCAGCAGCCCAGACCGACAACTCGGAAACACCATATATTTT
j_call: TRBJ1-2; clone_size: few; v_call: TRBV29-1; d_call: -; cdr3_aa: CSARGQDYTF; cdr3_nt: TGCAGCGCTCGGGGCCAGGACTACACCTTC
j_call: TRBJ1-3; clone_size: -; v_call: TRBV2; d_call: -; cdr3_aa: CAKQTLSGNTIYF; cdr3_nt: TGTGCCAAGCAGACCCTCTCTGGAAACACCATATATTTT
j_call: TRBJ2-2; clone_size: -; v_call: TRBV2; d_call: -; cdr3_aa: CASSEEGNTGELFF; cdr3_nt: TGTGCCAGCAGTGAAGAAGGAAACACCGGGGAGCTGTTTTTT
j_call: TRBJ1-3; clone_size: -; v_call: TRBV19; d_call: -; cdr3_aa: CASMPNYSGNTIYF; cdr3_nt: TGTGCCAGTATGCCAAACTACTCTGGAAACACCATATATTTT
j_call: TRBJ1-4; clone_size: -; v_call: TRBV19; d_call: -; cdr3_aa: CASSIGRTNEKLFF; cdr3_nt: TGTGCCAGTAGTATCGGCAGAACTAATGAAAAACTGTTTTTT
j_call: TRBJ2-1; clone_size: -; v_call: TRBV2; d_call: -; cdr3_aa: CASSYYYEQFF; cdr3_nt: TGTGCCAGCAGCTACTACTACGAGCAGTTCTTC
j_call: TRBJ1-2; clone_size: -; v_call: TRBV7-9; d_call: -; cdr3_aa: CASRIGNYGYTF; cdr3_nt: TGTGCCAGCAGAATAGGGAACTATGGCTACACCTTC
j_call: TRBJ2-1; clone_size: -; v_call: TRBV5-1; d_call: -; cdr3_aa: CASRGDSVGGNEQFF; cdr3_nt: TGCGCCAGCCGGGGGGATAGCGTAGGGGGCAATGAGCAGTTCTTC
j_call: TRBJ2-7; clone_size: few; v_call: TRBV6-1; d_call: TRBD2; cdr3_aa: CASSAPSGNSYEQYF; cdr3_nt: TGTGCCAGCAGTGCTCCTAGCGGGAATTCCTACGAGCAGTACTTC
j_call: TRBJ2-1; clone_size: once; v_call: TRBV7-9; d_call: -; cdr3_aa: CASSLAGSSYNEQFF; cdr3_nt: TGTGCCAGCAGCTTAGCTGGAAGCTCCTACAATGAGCAGTTCTTC
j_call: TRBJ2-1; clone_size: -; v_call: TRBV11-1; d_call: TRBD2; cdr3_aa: CASSLPLAGIYEQFF; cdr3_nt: TGTGCCAGCAGCTTACCTCTAGCGGGAATCTATGAGCAGTTCTTC
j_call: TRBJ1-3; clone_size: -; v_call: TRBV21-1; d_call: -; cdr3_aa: CARGEQGVDSGNTIYF; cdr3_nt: TGTGCCAGAGGGGAACAGGGGGTGGACTCTGGAAACACCATATATTTT
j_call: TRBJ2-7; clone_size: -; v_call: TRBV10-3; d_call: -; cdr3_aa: CAISESSGGAYEQYF; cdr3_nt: TGTGCCATCAGTGAGTCGAGCGGAGGGGCCTACGAGCAGTACTTC
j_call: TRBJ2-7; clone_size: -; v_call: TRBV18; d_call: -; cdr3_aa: CASSPSSNEQYF; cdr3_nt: TGTGCCAGCTCACCAAGTTCCAACGAGCAGTACTTC
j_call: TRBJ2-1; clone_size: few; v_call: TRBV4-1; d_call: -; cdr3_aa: CASSQVENNEQFF; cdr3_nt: TGCGCCAGCAGCCAAGTGGAGAACAATGAGCAGTTCTTC
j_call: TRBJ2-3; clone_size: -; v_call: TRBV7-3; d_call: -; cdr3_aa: CASSSSFSTDTQYF; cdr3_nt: TGTGCCAGCAGCTCCTCTTTTAGCACAGATACGCAGTATTTT
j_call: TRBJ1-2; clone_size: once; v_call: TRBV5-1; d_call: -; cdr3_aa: CASSPWDPIGGYTF; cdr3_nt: TGCGCCAGCAGCCCCTGGGACCCTATCGGTGGCTACACCTTC
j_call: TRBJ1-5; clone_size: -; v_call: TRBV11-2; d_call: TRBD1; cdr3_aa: CASSYGQGRYSNQPQHF; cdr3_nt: TGTGCCAGCAGCTACGGACAGGGGAGATATAGCAATCAGCCCCAGCATTTT
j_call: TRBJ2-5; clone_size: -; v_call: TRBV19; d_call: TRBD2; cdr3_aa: CASNSGGQTQYF; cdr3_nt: TGTGCCAGTAATTCGGGAGGCCAGACCCAGTACTTC
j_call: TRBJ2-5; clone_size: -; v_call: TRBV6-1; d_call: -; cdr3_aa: CASRGWGETQYF; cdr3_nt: TGTGCCAGCAGGGGGTGGGGGGAGACCCAGTACTTC
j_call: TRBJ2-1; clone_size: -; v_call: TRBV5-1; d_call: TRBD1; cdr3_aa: CASSAGGTGGHNEQFF; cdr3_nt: TGCGCCAGCAGCGCAGGGGGGACAGGGGGTCACAATGAGCAGTTCTTC
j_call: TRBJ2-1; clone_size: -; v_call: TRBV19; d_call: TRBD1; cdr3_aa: CASGGQGGNEQFF; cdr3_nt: TGTGCCAGTGGCGGACAGGGGGGCAATGAGCAGTTCTTC
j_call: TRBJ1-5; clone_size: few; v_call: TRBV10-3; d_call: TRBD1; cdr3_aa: CAISESGGQGSQPQHF; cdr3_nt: TGTGCCATCAGTGAGTCGGGGGGACAGGGAAGTCAGCCCCAGCATTTT
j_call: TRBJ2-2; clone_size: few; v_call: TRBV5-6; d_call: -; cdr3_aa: CASSFVTGELFF; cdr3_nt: TGTGCCAGCAGCTTCGTAACCGGGGAGCTGTTTTTT
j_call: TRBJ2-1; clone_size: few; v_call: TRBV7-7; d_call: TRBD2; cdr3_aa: CASSGGGDYNEQFF; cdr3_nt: TGTGCTAGCAGCGGGGGGGGCGACTACAATGAGCAGTTCTTC
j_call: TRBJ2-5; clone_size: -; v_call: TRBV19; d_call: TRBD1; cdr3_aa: CASSPGTGRETQYF; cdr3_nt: TGTGCCAGTAGTCCCGGGACAGGAAGGGAGACCCAGTACTTC
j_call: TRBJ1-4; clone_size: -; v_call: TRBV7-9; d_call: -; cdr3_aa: CASSDGALSLFF; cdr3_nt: TGTGCCAGCAGCGATGGGGCCCTGAGCCTGTTTTTT